Listed below are T cell receptor beta chains from one sample, sequenced in a study of shared clonotypes between healthy human individuals. Method: immunoSEQ multiplex PCR; TCRdb's copy keeps in-frame clones and lacks some. The sample carries around 2.5 million clones, roughly 93% recorded once. The sample consisted of naive CD4+ T cells from PBMCs. The receptor set was obtained from a man younger than 35 in good health. Some clones in this sample may be carry-over from other donors' samples. Both conserved end residues are part of each CDR3. A D gene is named only where the DNA matches it firmly. The listing skips clone size in some rows; elsewhere it reads once, few, many or a size class.

CDR3 protein	CDR3 DNA	D gene	J gene	clone size	V gene
CASSPKVASYNEQFF	TGTGCCAGCAGCCCCAAGGTGGCTTCCTACAATGAGCAGTTCTTC	NA	TRBJ2-1	NA	TRBV27
CASSPIPASQYF	TGTGCCAGCAGTCCCATACCCGCTTCCCAGTACTTC	NA	TRBJ2-5	NA	TRBV2
CASSLSRRPGASGTSTDTQYF	TGTGCCAGCTCCCTCTCCAGACGGCCTGGGGCTAGCGGGACTAGCACAGATACGCAGTATTTT	TRBD2	TRBJ2-3	NA	TRBV18
CASSSDPGDVGNEQFF	TGTGCCAGCAGCTCAGACCCAGGGGATGTGGGCAATGAGCAGTTCTTC	NA	TRBJ2-1	NA	TRBV7-9
CASSSGGMTFF	TGTGCCAGCAGCTCGGGGGGGATGACTTTCTTT	NA	TRBJ1-1	NA	TRBV7-3
CASSQGLAGVAYEQYF	TGCGCCAGCAGCCAAGGACTAGCGGGAGTGGCCTACGAGCAGTACTTC	TRBD2	TRBJ2-7	NA	TRBV5-1
CSVSGRQADTQYF	TGCAGCGTTTCCGGGAGGCAAGCAGATACGCAGTATTTT	TRBD2	TRBJ2-3	NA	TRBV29-1
CASSSRTGNNSPLHF	TGTGCCAGCAGCTCTAGGACAGGAAACAATTCACCCCTCCACTTT	TRBD1	TRBJ1-6	NA	TRBV5-8
CASARGTGYEKLFF	TGTGCCAGCGCCCGGGGGACAGGGTACGAAAAACTGTTTTTT	TRBD1	TRBJ1-4	few	TRBV18
CASSPGMGGYTGELFF	TGTGCCAGCAGCCCCGGGATGGGGGGTTACACCGGGGAGCTGTTTTTT	NA	TRBJ2-2	NA	TRBV7-7
CASSFSFGLEGETQYF	TGTGCCAGCAGCTTCTCGTTCGGGCTAGAGGGCGAGACCCAGTACTTC	NA	TRBJ2-5	NA	TRBV7-3
CAWSGGAGQPQHF	TGTGCCTGGAGCGGAGGGGCAGGGCAGCCCCAGCATTTT	NA	TRBJ1-5	few	TRBV30
CASSALNEQFF	TGTGCCAGCAGCGCACTAAATGAGCAGTTCTTC	NA	TRBJ2-1	NA	TRBV28
CAISEAYEQYF	TGTGCCATCAGTGAAGCTTACGAGCAGTACTTC	NA	TRBJ2-7	NA	TRBV10-3
CASSQDRSRGRTEAFF	TGCGCCAGCAGCCAAGATAGGTCGAGGGGACGGACTGAAGCTTTCTTT	NA	TRBJ1-1	NA	TRBV4-1
CASSAYWRNTEAFF	TGTGCCAGCAGTGCCTACTGGAGGAACACTGAAGCTTTCTTT	NA	TRBJ1-1	NA	TRBV6-1
CSVEVAGSEAFF	TGCAGCGTTGAAGTGGCCGGGTCGGAAGCTTTCTTT	NA	TRBJ1-1	NA	TRBV29-1
CASSPVRGSATYNEQFF	TGTGCCAGCTCACCAGTAAGAGGTAGCGCGACCTACAATGAGCAGTTCTTC	NA	TRBJ2-1	NA	TRBV18
CATNRRYGYTF	TGTGCCACCAATCGGAGATATGGCTACACCTTC	NA	TRBJ1-2	once	TRBV28